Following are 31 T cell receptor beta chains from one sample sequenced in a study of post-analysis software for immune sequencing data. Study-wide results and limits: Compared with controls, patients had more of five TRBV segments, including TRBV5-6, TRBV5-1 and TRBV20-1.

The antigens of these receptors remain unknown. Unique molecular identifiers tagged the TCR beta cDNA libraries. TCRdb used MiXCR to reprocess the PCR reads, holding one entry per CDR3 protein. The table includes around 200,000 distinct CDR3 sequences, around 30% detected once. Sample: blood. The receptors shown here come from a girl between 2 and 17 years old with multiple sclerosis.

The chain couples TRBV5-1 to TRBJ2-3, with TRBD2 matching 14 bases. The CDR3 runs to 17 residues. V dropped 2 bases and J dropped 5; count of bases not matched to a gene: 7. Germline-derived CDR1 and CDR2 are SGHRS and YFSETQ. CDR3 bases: TGCGCCAGCAGCTTCCGGACTAGCGGGGGGCCAGGAGATACGCAGTATTTT. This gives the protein CASSFRTSGGPGDTQYF.

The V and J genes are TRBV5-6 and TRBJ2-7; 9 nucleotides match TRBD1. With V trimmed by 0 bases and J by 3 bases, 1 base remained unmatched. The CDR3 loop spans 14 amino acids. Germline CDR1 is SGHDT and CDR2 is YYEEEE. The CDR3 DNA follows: TGTGCCAGCAGCTTGGTGACAGGGGGCTACGAGCAGTACTTC. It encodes CASSLVTGGYEQYF.

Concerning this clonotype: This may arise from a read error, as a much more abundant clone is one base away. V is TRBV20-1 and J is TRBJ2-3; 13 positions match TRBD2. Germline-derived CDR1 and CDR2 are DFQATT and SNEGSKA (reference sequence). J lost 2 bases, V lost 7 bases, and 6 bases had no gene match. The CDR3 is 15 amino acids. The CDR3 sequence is CSVIGLAGVTDTQYF. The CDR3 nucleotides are TGCAGTGTTATCGGACTAGCGGGGGTCACAGATACGCAGTATTTT.

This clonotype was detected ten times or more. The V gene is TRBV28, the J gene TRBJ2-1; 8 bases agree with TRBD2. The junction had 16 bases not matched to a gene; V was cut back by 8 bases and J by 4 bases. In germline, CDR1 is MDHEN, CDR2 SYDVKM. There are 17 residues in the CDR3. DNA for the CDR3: TGTGCCAGCTCGGGGGGGGCGTGGCGGGAGAGGTACAATGAGCAGTTCTTC. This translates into CASSGGAWRERYNEQFF.

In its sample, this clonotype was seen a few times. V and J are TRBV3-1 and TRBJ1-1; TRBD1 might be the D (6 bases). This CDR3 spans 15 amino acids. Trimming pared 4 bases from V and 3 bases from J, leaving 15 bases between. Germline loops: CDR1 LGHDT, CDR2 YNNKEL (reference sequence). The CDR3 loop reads CASSPTHKGDTEAFF. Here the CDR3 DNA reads TGTGCCAGCAGCCCTACTCACAAGGGGGACACTGAAGCTTTCTTT.

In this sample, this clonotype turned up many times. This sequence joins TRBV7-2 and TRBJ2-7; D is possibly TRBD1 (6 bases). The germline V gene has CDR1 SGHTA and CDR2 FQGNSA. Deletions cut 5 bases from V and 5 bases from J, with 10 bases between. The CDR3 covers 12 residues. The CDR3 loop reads CASSKQGHEQYF. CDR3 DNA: TGTGCCAGCAGCAAACAGGGTCACGAGCAGTACTTC.

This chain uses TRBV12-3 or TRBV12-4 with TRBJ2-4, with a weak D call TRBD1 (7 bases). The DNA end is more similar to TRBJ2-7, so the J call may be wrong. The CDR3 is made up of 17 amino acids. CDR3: CASSLLGFQGGFHEQYF. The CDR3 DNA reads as TGTGCCAGCAGTTTATTGGGTTTCCAGGGGGGTTTCCACGAGCAGTACTTC.

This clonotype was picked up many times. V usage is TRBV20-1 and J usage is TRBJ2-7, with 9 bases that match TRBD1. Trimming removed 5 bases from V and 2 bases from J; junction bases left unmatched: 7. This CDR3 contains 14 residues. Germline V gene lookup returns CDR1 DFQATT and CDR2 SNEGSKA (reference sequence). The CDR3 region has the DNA TGCAGTGCTGATAGGGACAGGGTTACCTACGAGCAGTACTTC. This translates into CSADRDRVTYEQYF.

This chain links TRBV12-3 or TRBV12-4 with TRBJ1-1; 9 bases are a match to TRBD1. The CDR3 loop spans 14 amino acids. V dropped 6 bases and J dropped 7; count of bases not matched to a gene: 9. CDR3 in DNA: TGTGCCAGCAGACGGACAGGGGTGAATGGTGAAGCTTTCTTT. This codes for CASRRTGVNGEAFF.

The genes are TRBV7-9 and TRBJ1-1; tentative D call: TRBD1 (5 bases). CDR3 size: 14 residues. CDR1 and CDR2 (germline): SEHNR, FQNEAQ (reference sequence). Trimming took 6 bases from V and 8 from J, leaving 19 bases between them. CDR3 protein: CASSPPRAGAEAFF. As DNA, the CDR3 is TGTGCCAGCAGTCCGCCTAGGGCTGGGGCGGAAGCTTTCTTT. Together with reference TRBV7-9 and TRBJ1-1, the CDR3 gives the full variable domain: DTGVSQNPRHKITKRGQNVTFRCDPISEHNRLYWYRQTLGQGPEFLTYFQNEAQLEKSRLLSDRFSAERPKGSFSTLEIQRTEQGDSAMYLCASSPPRAGAEAFFGQGTRLTVV.

The CDR3 protein is CASSHDQTGIRSNQPQHF. The CDR3 DNA sequence: TGTGCCAGCAGCCATGATCAGACGGGGATCCGGAGCAATCAGCCCCAGCATTTT. The chain combines TRBV12-3 or TRBV12-4 with TRBJ1-5; no reliable D call. V lost 6 bases, J lost 1 base, and 22 bases lay in between. The CDR3 has 18 amino acids.

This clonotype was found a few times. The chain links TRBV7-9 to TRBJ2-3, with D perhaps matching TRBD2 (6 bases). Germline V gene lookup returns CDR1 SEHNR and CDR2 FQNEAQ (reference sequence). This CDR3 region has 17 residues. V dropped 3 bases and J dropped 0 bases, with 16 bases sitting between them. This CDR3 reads CASSFAGSRPSTDTQYF. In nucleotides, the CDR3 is TGTGCCAGCAGCTTCGCCGGGAGTAGACCTAGCACAGATACGCAGTATTTT.

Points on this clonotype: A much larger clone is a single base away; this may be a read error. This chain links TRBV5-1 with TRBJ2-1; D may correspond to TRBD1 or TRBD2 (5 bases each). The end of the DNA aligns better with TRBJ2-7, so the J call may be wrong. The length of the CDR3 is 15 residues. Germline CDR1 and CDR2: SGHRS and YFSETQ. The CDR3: CASSDVRGRAHEQYF. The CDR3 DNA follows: TGCGCCAGCAGCGACGTTCGGGGCAGGGCCCACGAGCAGTACTTC.

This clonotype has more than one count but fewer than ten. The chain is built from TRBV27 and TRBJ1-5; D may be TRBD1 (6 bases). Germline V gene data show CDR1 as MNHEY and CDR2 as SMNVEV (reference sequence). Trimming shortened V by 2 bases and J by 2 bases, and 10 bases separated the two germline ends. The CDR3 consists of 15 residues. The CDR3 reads CASSLRGIGNQPQHF. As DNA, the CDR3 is TGTGCCAGCAGTTTAAGGGGGATAGGCAATCAGCCCCAGCATTTT.

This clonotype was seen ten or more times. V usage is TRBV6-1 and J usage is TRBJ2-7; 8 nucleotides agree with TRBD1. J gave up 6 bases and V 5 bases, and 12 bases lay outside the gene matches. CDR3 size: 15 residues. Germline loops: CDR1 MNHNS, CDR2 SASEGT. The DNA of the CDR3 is TGTGCCAGCAGTCAAGTCGGACAGGGACCTGTCGAGCAGTACTTC. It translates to CASSQVGQGPVEQYF.

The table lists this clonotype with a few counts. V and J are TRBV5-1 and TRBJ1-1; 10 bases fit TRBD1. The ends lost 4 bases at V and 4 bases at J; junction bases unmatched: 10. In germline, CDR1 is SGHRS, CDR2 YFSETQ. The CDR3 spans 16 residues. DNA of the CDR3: TGCGCCAGCAGCCCCCGTCTGGGACAGGGGATCACTGAAGCTTTCTTT. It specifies CASSPRLGQGITEAFF. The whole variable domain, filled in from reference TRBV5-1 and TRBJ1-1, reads KAGVTQTPRYLIKTRGQQVTLSCSPISGHRSVSWYQQTPGQGLQFLFEYFSETQRNKGNFPGRFSGRQFSNSRSEMNVSTLELGDSALYLCASSPRLGQGITEAFFGQGTRLTVV.

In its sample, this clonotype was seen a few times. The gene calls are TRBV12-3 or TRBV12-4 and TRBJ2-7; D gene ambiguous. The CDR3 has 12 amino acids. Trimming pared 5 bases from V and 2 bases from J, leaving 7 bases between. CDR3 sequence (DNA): TGTGCCAGCAGTCTCCAAACCTACGAGCAGTACTTC. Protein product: CASSLQTYEQYF.

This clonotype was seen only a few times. The CDR3 DNA reads TGCAGTGCTTACCTAGGGGGGCAGCAGTTCTTC. Translation gives CSAYLGGQQFF. The chain couples TRBV20-1 to TRBJ2-1; D is tentatively TRBD1 or TRBD2 (6 bases each). V dropped 5 bases and J dropped 11 bases, with 13 bases sitting between them. CDR3 length: 11 amino acids. The germline V gene encodes CDR1 DFQATT and CDR2 SNEGSKA (reference sequence).

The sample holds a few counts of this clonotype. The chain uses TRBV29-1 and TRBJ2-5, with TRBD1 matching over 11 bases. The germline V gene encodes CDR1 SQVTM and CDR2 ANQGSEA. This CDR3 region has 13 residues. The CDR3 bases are TGCACCCTAGGGGGACAGGGGGGGGAGACCCAGTACTTC. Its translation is CTLGGQGGETQYF.

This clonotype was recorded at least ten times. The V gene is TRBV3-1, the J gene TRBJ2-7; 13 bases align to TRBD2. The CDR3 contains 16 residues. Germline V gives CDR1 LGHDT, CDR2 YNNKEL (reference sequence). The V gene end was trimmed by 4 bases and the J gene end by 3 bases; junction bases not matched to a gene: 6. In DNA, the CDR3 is TGTGCCAGCAGCCTTGGCGGACTAGCGGGAGTCTACGAGCAGTACTTC. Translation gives CASSLGGLAGVYEQYF.

In DNA, the CDR3 is TGTGCCAGCAGCTTGTTGGCCAGTTTGAACACTGAAGCTTTCTTT. Protein: CASSLLASLNTEAFF. The chain uses TRBV5-5 and TRBJ1-1, with D unresolved. V was trimmed by 1 base and J by 0 bases, leaving 10 bases between them. The CDR3 consists of 15 residues. The germline V gene encodes CDR1 SGHKS and CDR2 YYEKEE (reference sequence).

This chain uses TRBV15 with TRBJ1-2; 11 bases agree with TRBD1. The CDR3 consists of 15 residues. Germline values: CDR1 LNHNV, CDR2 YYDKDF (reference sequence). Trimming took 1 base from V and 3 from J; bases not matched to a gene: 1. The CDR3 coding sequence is TGTGCCACCAGCAGAGTGGGACAGGGGGACTATGGCTACACCTTC. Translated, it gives CATSRVGQGDYGYTF.

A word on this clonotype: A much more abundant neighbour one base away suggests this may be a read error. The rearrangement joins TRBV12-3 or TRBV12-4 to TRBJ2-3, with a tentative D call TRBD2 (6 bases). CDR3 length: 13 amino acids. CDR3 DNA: TGTGCCAGCAACCTCCTGGGGGGAGATACGGAGTATTTT. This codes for CASNLLGGDTEYF.

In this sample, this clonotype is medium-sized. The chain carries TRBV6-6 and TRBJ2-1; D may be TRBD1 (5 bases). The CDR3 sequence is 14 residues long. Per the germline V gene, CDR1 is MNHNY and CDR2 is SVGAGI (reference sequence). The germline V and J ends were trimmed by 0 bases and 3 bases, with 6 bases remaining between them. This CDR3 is CASSYSTVYNEQFF. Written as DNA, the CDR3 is TGTGCCAGCAGTTACTCGACAGTCTACAATGAGCAGTTCTTC.

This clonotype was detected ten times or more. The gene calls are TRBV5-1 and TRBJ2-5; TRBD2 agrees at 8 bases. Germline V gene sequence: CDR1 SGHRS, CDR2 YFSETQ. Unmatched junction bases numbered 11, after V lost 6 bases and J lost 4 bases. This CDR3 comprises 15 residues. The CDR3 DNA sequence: TGCGCCAGCATAAACGGGGGGGCCGGAAGAGAGACCCAGTACTTC. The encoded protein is CASINGGAGRETQYF. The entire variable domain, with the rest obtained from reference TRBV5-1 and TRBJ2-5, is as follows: KAGVTQTPRYLIKTRGQQVTLSCSPISGHRSVSWYQQTPGQGLQFLFEYFSETQRNKGNFPGRFSGRQFSNSRSEMNVSTLELGDSALYLCASINGGAGRETQYFGPGTRLLVL.

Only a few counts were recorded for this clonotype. The CDR3 DNA sequence: TGCAGCCCCCAGAGGTACACTGAAGCTTTCTTT. Amino acids: CSPQRYTEAFF. The V gene is TRBV20-1, the J gene TRBJ1-1; D remains ambiguous. This CDR3 has 11 amino acids. Germline CDR1 is DFQATT and CDR2 is SNEGSKA (reference sequence).

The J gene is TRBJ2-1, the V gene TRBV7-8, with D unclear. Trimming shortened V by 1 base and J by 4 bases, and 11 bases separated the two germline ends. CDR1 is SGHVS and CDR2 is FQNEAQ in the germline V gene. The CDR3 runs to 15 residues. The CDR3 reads CASSLVPARYNEQFF. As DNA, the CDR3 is TGTGCCAGCAGCTTAGTTCCAGCACGATACAATGAGCAGTTCTTC.

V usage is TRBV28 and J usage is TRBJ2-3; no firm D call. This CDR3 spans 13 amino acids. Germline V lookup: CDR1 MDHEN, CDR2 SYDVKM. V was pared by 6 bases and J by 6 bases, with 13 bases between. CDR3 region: CASREKRTDTQYF. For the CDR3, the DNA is TGTGCCAGCAGGGAAAAGAGGACGGATACGCAGTATTTT. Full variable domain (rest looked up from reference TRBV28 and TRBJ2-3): DVKVTQSSRYLVKRTGEKVFLECVQDMDHENMFWYRQDPGLGLRLIYFSYDVKMKEKGDIPEGYSVSREKKERFSLILESASTNQTSMYLCASREKRTDTQYFGPGTRLTVL.

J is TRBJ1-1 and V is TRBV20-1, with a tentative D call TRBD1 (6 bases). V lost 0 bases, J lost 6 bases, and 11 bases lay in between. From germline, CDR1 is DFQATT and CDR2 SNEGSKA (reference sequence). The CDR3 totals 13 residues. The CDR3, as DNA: TGCAGTGCTAGAGAGGGGGCGGCCCCTGAAGCTTTCTTT. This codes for CSAREGAAPEAFF.

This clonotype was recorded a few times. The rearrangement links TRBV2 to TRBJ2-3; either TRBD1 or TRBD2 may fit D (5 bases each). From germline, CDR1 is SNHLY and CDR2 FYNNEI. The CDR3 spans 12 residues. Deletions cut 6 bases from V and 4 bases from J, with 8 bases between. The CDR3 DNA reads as TGTGCCAGCAGGGGGGATGCAGATACGCAGTATTTT. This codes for CASRGDADTQYF.

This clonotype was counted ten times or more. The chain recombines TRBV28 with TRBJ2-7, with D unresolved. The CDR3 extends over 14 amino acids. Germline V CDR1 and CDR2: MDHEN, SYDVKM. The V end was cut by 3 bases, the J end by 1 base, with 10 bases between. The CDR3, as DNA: TGTGCCAGCAGTTTTTCCGGGCTGTCCTACGAGCAGTACTTC. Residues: CASSFSGLSYEQYF.